Listed below are T cell receptor beta chains from one sample, sequenced in a study of cytomegalovirus exposure and HLA in healthy donors. Some clones are missing from TCRdb's copy, which holds only in-frame ones; the method was immunoSEQ multiplex PCR. The data hold around 60,000 clones, with over 75% observed a single time. The specimen was PBMCs. The receptors shown here come from a man younger than 30 in good health and CMV-seronegative. Both conserved end residues are trimmed from each CDR3. The order of the fields is D gene, V gene, CDR3 protein. The D gene is left open where the match is weak.

TRBD1	TRBV2	ASNGQGLSYEQY
.	TRBV5-5	ASSEGVSGGYT
.	TRBV6-1	ASIRRQGEKLF
.	TRBV28	ASLLGQNGNYEQY
.	TRBV6-5	ASSYQRDHYEQY
TRBD1	TRBV19	AIGTGGQPQH
.	TRBV28	ASSLLEGGNQPQH
TRBD2	TRBV28	ASRIAGGPDEQY
.	TRBV29-1	SVEEKEDKRPSGANVLT
.	TRBV5-6	ASSSQGPNEKLF
TRBD2	TRBV27	ASSPSAGDVHNEQF
TRBD2	TRBV11-2	ASSGRTSGSYNEQF
TRBD1	TRBV28	ASRQGQSSRAQH
.	TRBV2	ASEGAAKNIQY
.	TRBV27	ATTGENHNEQF
TRBD2	TRBV4-1	ASSLGASGYNEQF
TRBD1	TRBV5-1	ASTPGTGQVEKLF
TRBD1	TRBV7-9	ASSLNRGRNGANVLT
.	TRBV9	ASSGPLGGRTDTQY
.	TRBV6-1	ASSGLWSSYEQY
TRBD2	TRBV2	ASTEASGASGEQF
.	TRBV6-1	ASGRVSTDTQY
TRBD1	TRBV30	AWSLGTGDHEQY
.	TRBV7-9	ASSHPTNTGELF
TRBD1	TRBV2	ASSIRTGVGGEQY
TRBD2	TRBV7-3	ASSLTSGASYNEQF
.	TRBV10-1	ASSESKNTEAF
.	TRBV28	ASRNIGLEGLQPQH
.	TRBV5-1	ASSLTLVASEPYNEQF
TRBD2	TRBV11-2	ASSGGGWGEQF
.	TRBV28	ASCMERGYGYT
TRBD2	TRBV7-6	ASKNGTSGRSGQF
TRBD2	TRBV27	ASSLSGLAGGGGEQY
.	TRBV9	ASSVAVRTEAF
.	TRBV28	ASSIGGETQY
TRBD1	TRBV4-2	ASSQDRGGTGSYEQY
TRBD2	TRBV13	ASSFRTSAGELF
.	TRBV20-1	STEQETQY
TRBD2	TRBV7-2	ASSLGTSAGRETQY
.	TRBV6-1	ASIYATGSYNEQF
.	TRBV19	ASSALGSSYNEQF
.	TRBV5-1	ASSPLGILGSTDTQY